The entry below describes one T cell receptor (beta chain). The antigen remains undetermined. This sample was taken from a study of cytomegalovirus exposure and HLA in healthy donors. Study-wide results and limits: HLA-A and HLA-B allele assignments for most subjects were reportedly predicted accurately using TCR beta sequences.

The V gene end was trimmed by 4 bases and the J gene end by 4 bases; junction bases not matched to a gene: 9. The CDR3 has 15 residues. The germline V gene has CDR1 SGHDT and CDR2 YYEEEE. PCR used 60 Vbeta primers and 13 Jbeta primers. Repertoires were generated with immunoSEQ multiplex PCR, while TCRdb's copy carries only in-frame clones and drops some. This sample has about 150,000 clones, with 75% to 80% found just once. The sequence was obtained from a woman in her 30s in good health and CMV-seronegative. The chain uses TRBV5-6 and TRBJ2-3; 7 bases match TRBD2. The material sequenced was PBMCs. This CDR3 reads CASSKWGGESDTQYF. DNA of the CDR3: TGTGCCAGCAGCAAGTGGGGGGGGGAGTCAGATACGCAGTATTTT. The whole variable domain, filled in from reference TRBV5-6 and TRBJ2-3, reads DAGVTQSPTHLIKTRGQQVTLRCSPKSGHDTVSWYQQALGQGPQFIFQYYEEEERQRGNFPDRFSGHQFPNYSSELNVNALLLGDSALYLCASSKWGGESDTQYFGPGTRLTVL.